A selection of T cell receptor beta chains follows, all from one sample in a study of blood T cells in healthy people across ages. TCRdb ran MiXCR on the 5' RACE reads and lists one entry per CDR3 protein. The sample has hundreds of thousands of distinct CDR3 sequences, nearly 60% seen once. Sequencing used blood. These receptors came from a young man in good health. The CDR3 runs from the conserved cysteine through the conserved F or W. A D gene is named only where the DNA matches it firmly. The size entry is marked missing in some rows and otherwise reads once, few, many or a size class.

few,TRBV5-6,NA,TRBJ2-7,11,CASSQGAQQYF,TGTGCCAGCAGCCAGGGAGCGCAGCAGTACTTC
NA,TRBV11-1,NA,TRBJ2-7,16,CASSLDRSASSYEQYF,TGTGCCAGCAGCCTTGACAGGTCTGCGAGCTCCTACGAGCAGTACTTC
NA,TRBV6-6,NA,TRBJ2-7,14,CASSSAAPMEEQYF,TGTGCCAGCAGCTCGGCGGCCCCGATGGAGGAGCAGTACTTC
NA,TRBV7-2,NA,TRBJ2-1,14,CASSLVRLTDEQFF,TGTGCCAGCAGCTTAGTCCGATTGACGGATGAGCAGTTCTTC
few,TRBV3-1,NA,TRBJ2-3,15,CASSLSPSTTDTQYF,TGTGCCAGCAGCCTTTCACCCAGTACAACAGATACGCAGTATTTT
NA,TRBV21-1,NA,TRBJ2-1,12,CASRGRRAGQFF,TGTGCCAGCAGGGGTCGCAGGGCGGGCCAGTTCTTC
NA,TRBV7-9,TRBD1,TRBJ2-7,17,CASSLVLGQGASNEQYF,TGTGCCAGCAGCTTAGTGCTCGGGCAGGGGGCGTCGAACGAGCAGTACTTC
NA,TRBV12-3/TRBV12-4,NA,TRBJ2-1,13,CASSLERTYEQFF,TGTGCCAGCAGTTTAGAGAGGACGTATGAGCAGTTCTTC
NA,TRBV7-2,NA,TRBJ2-5,16,CASSGSRGRDQETQYF,TGTGCCAGCAGCGGTTCTAGAGGACGGGACCAAGAGACCCAGTACTTC
few,TRBV7-8,TRBD2,TRBJ2-5,15,CASSLELAAQETQYF,TGTGCCAGCAGCTTAGAACTAGCGGCCCAAGAGACCCAGTACTTC
NA,TRBV20-1,NA,TRBJ1-2,13,CSARIRGAEGYTF,TGCAGTGCTAGAATACGGGGGGCAGAAGGCTACACCTTC
few,TRBV13,TRBD1,TRBJ1-2,14,CASTEPRGDYGYTF,TGTGCCAGCACTGAACCCAGGGGGGACTATGGCTACACCTTC
NA,TRBV2,TRBD1,TRBJ1-1,13,CASTQGAGPEAFF,TGTGCCAGCACTCAGGGGGCGGGTCCTGAAGCTTTCTTT
few,TRBV14,NA,TRBJ1-2,13,CASSQVRRGGYTF,TGTGCCAGCAGCCAAGTGAGGAGGGGGGGCTACACCTTC
few,TRBV9,NA,TRBJ2-7,13,CASSPSDGYEQYF,TGTGCCAGCAGCCCCTCGGACGGCTACGAGCAGTACTTC
NA,TRBV28,NA,TRBJ2-7,14,CASKTAGESYEQYF,TGTGCCAGCAAAACGGCAGGGGAATCCTACGAGCAGTACTTC
NA,TRBV29-1,TRBD1,TRBJ1-1,15,CSVAGGQGRVTEAFF,TGCAGCGTTGCGGGGGGACAGGGGAGGGTCACTGAAGCTTTCTTT
NA,TRBV12-5,TRBD2,TRBJ2-5,16,CASGPGTSGGLETQYF,TGTGCTAGTGGTCCAGGGACTAGCGGGGGACTAGAGACCCAGTACTTC
few,TRBV27,TRBD1,TRBJ1-4,20,CASSSYPPGQGGFSSEKLFF,TGTGCCAGCAGTTCCTACCCCCCTGGACAGGGAGGGTTTTCGAGTGAAAAACTGTTTTTT
NA,TRBV29-1,NA,TRBJ1-2,12,CSVPDGHYGYTF,TGCAGCGTTCCCGACGGCCACTATGGCTACACCTTC
NA,TRBV7-2,NA,TRBJ2-3,14,CASSSRSGTDTQYF,TGTGCCAGCAGCTCCCGATCAGGCACAGATACGCAGTATTTT
NA,TRBV28,TRBD2,TRBJ2-1,15,CASTSRGTSGREQFF,TGTGCCAGCACCTCCCGCGGGACTAGCGGGCGTGAGCAGTTCTTC
few,TRBV28,TRBD2,TRBJ2-7,16,CASSTPASGSLDEQYF,TGTGCCAGCAGTACCCCGGCTAGCGGGAGTCTCGACGAGCAGTACTTC
few,TRBV7-9,NA,TRBJ2-1,18,CASSLLGIGLSSYNEQFF,TGTGCCAGCAGCTTACTTGGAATAGGCTTAAGCTCCTACAATGAGCAGTTCTTC
NA,TRBV5-1,NA,TRBJ2-1,15,CASSLASNPFDEQFF,TGCGCCAGCAGCTTGGCTTCTAACCCCTTCGATGAGCAGTTCTTC
few,TRBV29-1,NA,TRBJ2-3,13,CSVREGGSDTQYF,TGCAGCGTTCGTGAGGGGGGATCAGATACGCAGTATTTT
NA,TRBV15,NA,TRBJ2-1,15,CATSRTQSSYNEQFF,TGTGCCACCAGCAGAACCCAAAGCTCCTACAATGAGCAGTTCTTC
NA,TRBV7-9,NA,TRBJ2-6,16,CASSLNSGMGANVLTF,TGTGCCAGCAGTCTAAATTCGGGGATGGGGGCCAACGTCCTGACTTTC
few,TRBV13,NA,TRBJ1-1,14,CASSPRRGNTEAFF,TGTGCCAGCAGCCCCCGACGAGGAAACACTGAAGCTTTCTTT
once,TRBV10-3,NA,TRBJ2-3,12,CAITSAGDTQYF,TGTGCCATCACGTCCGCTGGGGATACGCAGTATTTT
NA,TRBV7-2,NA,TRBJ2-7,15,CASSLKPEGAHEQYF,TGTGCCAGCAGCTTAAAGCCGGAGGGGGCCCACGAGCAGTACTTC
NA,TRBV20-1,NA,TRBJ2-7,16,CSAGIKRTPTSYEQYF,TGCAGTGCCGGAATCAAACGGACTCCCACGTCCTACGAGCAGTACTTC
NA,TRBV20-1,NA,TRBJ1-4,14,CSATTGVTNEKLFF,TGCAGTGCTACCACCGGGGTAACTAATGAAAAACTGTTTTTT
NA,TRBV4-3,NA,TRBJ2-5,14,CASSQETVSYEQYF,TGCGCCAGCAGCCAAGAAACCGTCTCCTATGAGCAGTACTTC
NA,TRBV29-1,TRBD1,TRBJ1-2,12,CSAQQGEEGYTF,TGCAGCGCCCAACAGGGGGAGGAAGGCTACACCTTC
many,TRBV15,TRBD1,TRBJ1-6,15,CATSRDTGDNSPLHF,TGTGCCACCAGCAGAGATACAGGGGATAATTCACCCCTCCACTTT
once,TRBV6-2/TRBV6-3,NA,TRBJ1-5,15,CASVGGGLLNQPQHF,TGTGCCAGCGTCGGGGGGGGTCTACTTAATCAGCCCCAGCATTTT
NA,TRBV20-1,NA,TRBJ2-5,14,CSAPPSAHQETQYF,TGCAGTGCCCCCCCTAGCGCGCACCAAGAGACCCAGTACTTC
NA,TRBV20-1,TRBD2,TRBJ2-1,15,CSARELAGVNNEQFF,TGCAGTGCTAGAGAACTAGCGGGGGTGAACAATGAGCAGTTCTTC
NA,TRBV10-3,NA,TRBJ2-7,12,CAISEQGREQYF,TGTGCCATCAGCGAGCAGGGCAGAGAGCAGTACTTC
NA,TRBV20-1,NA,TRBJ2-1,15,CSASKGRSSYNEQFF,TGCAGTGCTAGTAAGGGGAGAAGCTCCTACAATGAGCAGTTCTTC
NA,TRBV7-2,NA,TRBJ2-1,14,CASSLASAYKEQFF,TGTGCCAGCAGCTTAGCTAGCGCCTACAAGGAGCAGTTCTTC
NA,TRBV4-3,TRBD1,TRBJ1-2,17,CASSQEARGLNNYGYTF,TGCGCCAGCAGCCAAGAGGCCAGGGGGCTTAATAACTATGGCTACACCTTC
NA,TRBV12-3/TRBV12-4,TRBD2,TRBJ2-7,15,CASTFSGVPHYEQYF,TGTGCCAGCACATTTAGCGGGGTCCCTCACTACGAGCAGTACTTC
NA,TRBV7-8,NA,TRBJ2-1,16,CASSLYGRESTNEQFF,TGTGCCAGCAGCTTGTATGGCAGGGAGAGTACCAATGAGCAGTTCTTC
NA,TRBV20-1,NA,TRBJ2-1,13,CSAIEGLSSEQFF,TGCAGTGCCATAGAGGGACTCTCCTCGGAGCAGTTCTTC
NA,TRBV7-8,TRBD2,TRBJ2-3,17,CASSYYPLAGNTDTQYF,TGTGCCAGCAGCTACTATCCACTAGCGGGGAACACAGATACGCAGTATTTT
NA,TRBV11-2,TRBD1,TRBJ1-1,14,CASSPGQGFGEAFF,TGTGCCAGCAGCCCGGGACAGGGGTTCGGTGAAGCTTTCTTT
NA,TRBV5-1,NA,TRBJ1-1,15,CASSSAGALNTEAFF,TGCGCCAGCAGCTCCGCCGGCGCCCTGAACACTGAAGCTTTCTTT
NA,TRBV28,NA,TRBJ2-7,13,CARPTLSGYEQYF,TGTGCCCGCCCCACCCTTAGCGGATACGAGCAGTACTTC
NA,TRBV5-6,NA,TRBJ1-2,15,CASSLVRGSRYGYTF,TGTGCCAGCAGCTTGGTCCGTGGGTCTCGTTATGGCTACACCTTC
NA,TRBV27,TRBD2,TRBJ2-4,13,CASRSGRGFEQYF,TGTGCCAGCAGGAGCGGGAGAGGGTTTGAGCAGTACTTC
few,TRBV27,TRBD2,TRBJ2-7,15,CASSLQLAASYEQYF,TGTGCCAGCAGTTTACAACTAGCGGCCTCCTACGAGCAGTACTTC
few,TRBV12-3/TRBV12-4,NA,TRBJ2-5,11,CASSSRQTQYF,TGTGCCAGCAGTTCCCGACAGACCCAGTACTTC
once,TRBV7-2,TRBD2,TRBJ2-1,17,CASSLGVRLAMYNEQFF,TGTGCCAGCAGCTTAGGAGTCAGACTAGCGATGTACAATGAGCAGTTCTTC
NA,TRBV6-5,NA,TRBJ2-3,16,CASSQVGGRNPGTQYF,TGTGCCAGCAGCCAGGTTGGGGGGCGCAACCCCGGTACGCAGTATTTT
few,TRBV28,NA,TRBJ1-4,15,CASSLSGARNEKLFF,TGTGCCAGCAGTTTATCGGGGGCAAGAAATGAAAAACTGTTTTTT
NA,TRBV2,NA,TRBJ2-3,17,CASTTLGGRPSTDTQYF,TGTGCCAGCACGACACTAGGGGGGAGGCCGAGCACAGATACGCAGTATTTT
NA,TRBV10-3,NA,TRBJ1-1,13,CAIGLSVNTEAFF,TGTGCCATCGGGCTATCGGTGAACACTGAAGCTTTCTTT